These 14 T cell receptor beta chains were all obtained from the same sample, sequenced in a study of cytomegalovirus exposure and HLA in healthy donors. Assay: immunoSEQ multiplex PCR; the TCRdb copy retains only in-frame clones and omits some. This table has under 85,000 clones, approximately 95% appearing once. The sample consisted of PBMCs. These receptor sequences come from a woman between 18 and 29 years old in good health and CMV-seronegative.

V and J are TRBV11-2 and TRBJ2-5; no firm D call. Germline CDR1 reads SGHAT; CDR2 reads FQNNGV. The V end lost 3 bases, the J end lost 5 bases, and 13 bases lay between the germline ends. This CDR3 spans 14 amino acids. The CDR3 region is CASSFKFSPETQYF. The CDR3 bases are TGTGCCAGCAGCTTTAAATTCTCTCCTGAGACCCAGTACTTC. The full variable domain, completed using reference TRBV11-2 and TRBJ2-5, is EAGVAQSPRYKIIEKRQSVAFWCNPISGHATLYWYQQILGQGPKLLIQFQNNGVVDDSQLPKDRFSAERLKGVDSTLKIQPAKLEDSAVYLCASSFKFSPETQYFGPGTRLLVL.

Here the CDR3 reads CASSEATGGGGEKLFF. DNA of the CDR3: TGTGCCAGCAGTGAAGCTACAGGGGGCGGGGGTGAAAAACTGTTTTTT. The chain carries TRBV6-1 and TRBJ1-4, with 9 bases aligning to TRBD1. The CDR3 covers 16 residues. The germline V gene has CDR1 MNHNS and CDR2 SASEGT. Losses at the gene ends were 0 bases for V and 7 bases for J; bases not matched to a gene: 6.

The genes are TRBV19 and TRBJ2-1, with 10 nucleotides matching TRBD2. V shed 4 bases and J 5 bases; nucleotides not matched to a gene: 14. The CDR3 spans 18 residues. Germline CDR1 LNHDA, CDR2 SQIVND (reference sequence). CDR3 sequence: CASSTASGGIDLNNEQFF. The CDR3 DNA reads TGTGCCAGTAGTACGGCTAGCGGGGGAATAGACCTTAACAATGAGCAGTTCTTC.

This clone was observed a single time. V usage is TRBV28 and J usage is TRBJ1-5, with D perhaps TRBD1 (5 bases). Trimming cost V 5 bases and J 0 bases, with 20 bases left between them. The CDR3 spans 18 residues. The germline gives CDR1 MDHEN, CDR2 SYDVKM. DNA for the CDR3: TGTGCCAGCAGTCGCGGACAAGGCAAGGGTTATAGCAATCAGCCCCAGCATTTT. Translation gives CASSRGQGKGYSNQPQHF.

The chain recombines TRBV11-3 with TRBJ1-4, with 8 bases that match TRBD1. Trimming at V came to 1 base and at J to 5 bases, leaving 0 bases not matched to a gene. The germline CDR1 and CDR2 sequences are SGHNT and YENEEA. This CDR3 comprises 14 residues. The CDR3 sequence is CASSLGQGNEKLFF. In DNA form, the CDR3 reads TGTGCCAGCAGCTTAGGACAGGGGAATGAAAAACTGTTTTTT.

The chain uses TRBV5-1 and TRBJ2-5; 8 bases align to TRBD1. The CDR3 consists of 14 residues. After removal of 4 bases from V and 8 bases from J, the junction contained 10 bases not matched to a gene. Germline V gives CDR1 SGHRS, CDR2 YFSETQ. CDR3 sequence (DNA): TGCGCCAGCAGCGTGGGACAGGAGCGAAGAACCCAGTACTTC. It yields the protein CASSVGQERRTQYF.

The chain couples TRBV7-2 to TRBJ2-1, with 9 bases identical to TRBD1. The CDR3 runs 14 residues. V trimming: 5 bases; J trimming: 8 bases; junction bases outside the gene matches: 7. Germline CDR1 reads SGHTA; CDR2 reads FQGNSA. For the CDR3, the DNA is TGTGCCAGCAGCCCGGACAGGGGACGGGATGAGCAGTTCTTC. Translated, it gives CASSPDRGRDEQFF.

The rearrangement uses TRBV5-1 and TRBJ2-1, with 8 bases identical to TRBD2. V was clipped by 4 bases and J by 2 bases; unmatched bases: 8. The CDR3 is 16 amino acids. The germline gives CDR1 SGHRS, CDR2 YFSETQ. This chain's CDR3 is CASSADSGATYNEQFF. CDR3 coding DNA: TGCGCCAGCAGCGCCGATAGCGGGGCCACCTACAATGAGCAGTTCTTC.

V and J are TRBV2 and TRBJ1-2; 10 bases line up with TRBD1. The germline V gene encodes CDR1 SNHLY and CDR2 FYNNEI. CDR3 length equals 15 residues. Trimming at V came to 8 bases and at J to 7 bases, leaving 13 bases not matched to a gene. The CDR3 loop reads CASAEDRQGAGGYTF. The CDR3 DNA follows: TGTGCCAGCGCCGAAGACCGACAGGGGGCTGGTGGCTACACCTTC. The full variable domain, in which reference TRBV2 and TRBJ1-2 provide the parts outside the CDR3, is EPEVTQTPSHQVTQMGQEVILRCVPISNHLYFYWYRQILGQKVEFLVSFYNNEISEKSEIFDDQFSVERPDGSNFTLKIRSTKLEDSAMYFCASAEDRQGAGGYTFGSGTRLTVV.

CDR3 sequence: CAWKTPGQINTGELFF. In DNA form, the CDR3 reads TGTGCCTGGAAGACACCGGGACAGATTAACACCGGGGAGCTGTTTTTT. The chain recombines TRBV30 with TRBJ2-2, with 7 bases aligning to TRBD1. Germline CDR1 is GTSNPN and CDR2 is SVGIG (reference sequence). V lost 4 bases to trimming and J lost 2 bases; unmatched junction nucleotides: 10. The CDR3 has 16 residues. Looking up the rest from reference TRBV30 and TRBJ2-2 gives the full variable domain: SQTIHQWPATLVQPVGSPLSLECTVEGTSNPNLYWYRQAAGRGLQLLFYSVGIGQISSEVPQNLSASRPQDRQFILSSKKLLLSDSGFYLCAWKTPGQINTGELFFGEGSRLTVL.

V usage is TRBV6-5 and J usage is TRBJ2-1; no clear D. The CDR3 covers 13 residues. Trimming left V 5 bases short and J 9 bases short, with 14 bases between. The germline CDR1 and CDR2 sequences are MNHEY and SVGAGI. The CDR3 bases are TGTGCCAGCAGTGTTGGCCTAGAGGCTGAGCAGTTCTTC. It codes for CASSVGLEAEQFF.

The V gene is TRBV13, the J gene TRBJ2-3; D not resolved. This CDR3 is 17 amino acids long. Trimming cost V 5 bases and J 3 bases, with 21 bases left between them. CDR1 is PRHDT, CDR2 FYEKMQ, per germline (reference sequence). Here the CDR3 reads CASSAQLSVFRTDTQYF. The CDR3 DNA reads as TGTGCCAGCAGCGCCCAGTTGAGTGTATTCAGGACAGATACGCAGTATTTT.

The chain links TRBV14 to TRBJ2-2; 7 nucleotides match TRBD2. The length of the CDR3 is 15 residues. Trimming at V came to 2 bases and at J to 1 base, leaving 1 base not matched to a gene. CDR1 is SGHDN and CDR2 is FVKESK in the germline V gene. DNA for the CDR3: TGTGCCAGCAGCCAACTAGCGGAGAACACCGGGGAGCTGTTTTTT. This encodes CASSQLAENTGELFF.

The chain carries TRBV2 and TRBJ2-7, with 8 bases lining up with TRBD1. There are 11 residues in the CDR3. Germline trimming cut 4 bases from V and 7 bases from J; bases unmatched to any gene: 0. The germline V gene has CDR1 SNHLY and CDR2 FYNNEI. The CDR3 DNA follows: TGTGCCAGCAGTGGGACAGGGGAGCAGTACTTC. Translation gives CASSGTGEQYF.